The clone carrying this TCR beta chain came up a few times. These data belong to a study of identical twins. A universal primer site was created by template switching, with the cDNA bearing unique molecular identifiers. TCRdb reprocessed the 5' RACE reads with MiXCR, giving one entry per CDR3 protein. The profile covers some 1,600,000 distinct CDR3 sequences, with about 32% appearing a single time and about 0.27% taken by the ten largest. This CDR3 has 15 residues. V gave up 3 bases and J gave up 3 bases, with 15 bases separating them. Germline V gene data show CDR1 as MNHNY and CDR2 as SVGAGI (reference sequence).

The receptor's source is a newborn girl in good health. The J gene is TRBJ2-7, the V gene TRBV6-6; D possibly corresponds to TRBD2 (5 bases). Specimen: cord blood. The CDR3 reads CASSYLTGVRYEQYF. The DNA for the CDR3 is TGTGCCAGCAGTTATCTAACCGGGGTTCGCTACGAGCAGTACTTC.